The T cell receptor beta chain described here comes from a study of T-cell reconstitution after alpha-beta-depleted transplantation in children. Notes on the study in general: Several hundred expanded graft clones reportedly gave rise to the alpha-beta T cells present about two months after transplant. Diversity and T-cell counts at one year after transplant derived mostly from new T cells.

As it was prepared, the TCRbeta library received unique molecular identifiers. TCRdb reprocessed the PCR reads with MiXCR, giving one entry per CDR3 protein. Of roughly 670,000 distinct CDR3 sequences listed, over 10% are singletons. This clonotype showed up many times. Its specificity is unknown. Sequenced material: PBMCs, taken before TCRalphabeta/CD19-depleted stem cell transplant. This clonotype originated in a girl between 2 and 10 years old with congenital amegakaryocytic thrombocytopenia, due to receive a stem cell transplant.

CDR3 nucleotide sequence: TGTGCCAGTCCGATCCGAAGCGGTTACGAGCAGTACTTC. The encoded protein is CASPIRSGYEQYF. The rearrangement links TRBV7-7 to TRBJ2-7; a weak D match, TRBD2 (5 bases). In germline, CDR1 is SSHAT, CDR2 FNYEAQ (reference sequence). Trimming shortened V by 9 bases and J by 4 bases, and 16 bases separated the two germline ends. The CDR3 length is 13 residues. The full variable domain, rest sourced from reference TRBV7-7 and TRBJ2-7, is GAGVSQSPRYKVTKRGQDVTLRCDPISSHATLYWYQQALGQGPEFLTYFNYEAQPDKSGLPSDRFSAERPEGSISTLTIQRTEQRDSAMYRCASPIRSGYEQYFGPGTRLTVT.